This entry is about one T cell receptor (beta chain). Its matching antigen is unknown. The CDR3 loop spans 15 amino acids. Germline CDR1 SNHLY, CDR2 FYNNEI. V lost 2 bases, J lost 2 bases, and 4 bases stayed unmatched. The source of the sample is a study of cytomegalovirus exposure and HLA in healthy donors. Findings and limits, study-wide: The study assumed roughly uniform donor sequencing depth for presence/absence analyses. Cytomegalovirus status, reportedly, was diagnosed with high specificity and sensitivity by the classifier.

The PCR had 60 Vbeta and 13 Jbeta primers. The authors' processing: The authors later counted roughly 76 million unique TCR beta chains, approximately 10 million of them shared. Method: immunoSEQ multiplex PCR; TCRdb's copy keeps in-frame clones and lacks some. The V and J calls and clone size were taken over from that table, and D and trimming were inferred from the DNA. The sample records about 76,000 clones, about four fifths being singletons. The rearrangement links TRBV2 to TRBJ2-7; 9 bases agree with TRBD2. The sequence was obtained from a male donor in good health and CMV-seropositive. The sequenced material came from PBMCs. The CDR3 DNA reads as TGTGCCAGCAGTGAAAAATTAGCGGGGGCCTACGAGCAGTACTTC. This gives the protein CASSEKLAGAYEQYF.